One and the same sample provided the 5 T cell receptor beta chains below, sequenced in a study of CD8+CD57+ T cells in acquired aplastic anemia. TCR beta VDJ and CDR3 profiling used genomic DNA as template. TCRdb re-called the reads with MiXCR, one entry per CDR3 protein. Of hundreds of thousands of distinct CDR3 sequences detected, about 70% appear once; the ten largest clones hold less than 4%. Sequenced input: sorted CD4+, CD8+, or CD8+CD57+ T cells (not recorded which) from PBMCs. These receptors originate from a human donor in good health, serving as a control.

The chain recombines TRBV7-3 with TRBJ2-6; D unclear. Trimming shortened V by 5 bases and J by 1 base, and 12 bases separated the two germline ends. The CDR3 has 16 amino acids. Germline values: CDR1 SGHTA, CDR2 FQGTGA. The chain's CDR3 is CASSQEQTSGANVLTF. The CDR3 bases are TGTGCCAGCAGCCAAGAACAGACGTCTGGGGCCAACGTCCTGACTTTC.

This clonotype occurred many times. This chain connects TRBV7-6 to TRBJ1-3; 7 positions agree with TRBD1. Looked up from germline, CDR1 is SGHVS and CDR2 is FNYEAQ. Germline trimming cut 5 bases from V and 4 bases from J; bases unmatched to any gene: 11. The CDR3 sequence is 16 residues long. CDR3 sequence: CASSETGPAAGNTIYF. The DNA of the CDR3 is TGTGCCAGCAGCGAGACAGGGCCCGCGGCAGGAAACACCATATATTTT.

The rearrangement links TRBV5-1 to TRBJ2-1, with D perhaps TRBD2 (6 bases). This CDR3 is 16 amino acids long. The V end lost 2 bases, the J end lost 0 bases, and 12 bases lay between the germline ends. The germline gives CDR1 SGHRS, CDR2 YFSETQ. This chain's CDR3 is CASSFALGGSYNEQFF. DNA for the CDR3: TGCGCCAGCAGCTTTGCCCTGGGGGGCTCCTACAATGAGCAGTTCTTC.

The chain joins TRBV10-3 to TRBJ1-2; 9 nucleotides agree with TRBD1. This CDR3 has 15 residues. V lost 6 bases and J lost 2; bases outside the gene matches: 7. Germline V CDR1 and CDR2: ENHRY, SYGVKD. The DNA of the CDR3 is TGTGCCATCAGCCCCGGGACAGGGAGCAACTATGGCTACACCTTC. Translating it yields CAISPGTGSNYGYTF.

Many counts were recorded for this clonotype. Here the CDR3 DNA reads TGTGCCAGCAAACCCGCCGAGGGACAGCATGGTTCACCCCTCCACTTT. Its translation: CASKPAEGQHGSPLHF. This chain joins TRBV3-1 and TRBJ1-6; 7 bases are a match to TRBD1. CDR1 is LGHDT, CDR2 YNNKEL, per germline (reference sequence). The length of the CDR3 is 16 residues. V was clipped by 7 bases and J by 9 bases; unmatched bases: 15. Combining the CDR3 with reference TRBV3-1 and TRBJ1-6 gives the whole variable domain DTAVSQTPKYLVTQMGNDKSIKCEQNLGHDTMYWYKQDSKKFLKIMFSYNNKELIINETVPNRFSPKSPDKAHLNLHINSLELGDSAVYFCASKPAEGQHGSPLHFGNGTRLTVT.